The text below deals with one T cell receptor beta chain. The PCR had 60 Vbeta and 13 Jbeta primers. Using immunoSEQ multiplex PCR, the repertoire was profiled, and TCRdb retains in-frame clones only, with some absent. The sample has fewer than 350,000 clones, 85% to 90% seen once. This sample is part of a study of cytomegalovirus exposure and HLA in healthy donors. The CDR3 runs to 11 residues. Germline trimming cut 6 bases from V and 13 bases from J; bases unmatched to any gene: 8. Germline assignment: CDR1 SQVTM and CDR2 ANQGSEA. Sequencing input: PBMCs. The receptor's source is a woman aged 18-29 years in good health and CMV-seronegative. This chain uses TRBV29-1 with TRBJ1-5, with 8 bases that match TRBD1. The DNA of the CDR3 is TGCAGCGTAGCGGACAGGGACGGACAGCATTTT. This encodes CSVADRDGQHF.